Listed here is a single TCR beta chain. This sample is drawn from a study of T cell changes during pregnancy in multiple sclerosis. Assay used: immunoSEQ multiplex PCR; TCRdb lists only in-frame clones, some missing. The profile shows around 42,000 clones, around 93% of them singletons. Trimming left V 3 bases short and J 8 bases short, with 16 bases between. This CDR3 has 14 amino acids. The germline CDR1 and CDR2 sequences are SGHVS and FNYEAQ. This chain connects TRBV7-6 to TRBJ1-1; the D gene is possibly TRBD1 (5 bases). The source of this sequence is a female donor with multiple sclerosis, enrolled in a pregnancy study. This specimen was CD4+ T cells from peripheral blood mononuclear cells, taken before pregnancy. CDR3 DNA sequence: TGTGCCAGCAGCTTTCGTCCAGGGCCCGTCGAAGCTTTCTTT. Encoded protein: CASSFRPGPVEAFF.